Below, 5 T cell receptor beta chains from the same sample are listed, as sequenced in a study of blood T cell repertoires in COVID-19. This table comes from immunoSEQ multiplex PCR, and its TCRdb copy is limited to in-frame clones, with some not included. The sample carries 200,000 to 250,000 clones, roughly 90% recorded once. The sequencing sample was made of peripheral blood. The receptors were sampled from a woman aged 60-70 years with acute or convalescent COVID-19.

The CDR3 nucleotides read TGTGCCAGCAGTTTATCGGGTCAGCCCCAGCATTTT. Protein sequence: CASSLSGQPQHF. The chain uses TRBV28 and TRBJ1-5; D remains unclear. CDR1 and CDR2 from the germline V gene are MDHEN and SYDVKM. CDR3 length equals 12 residues. Trimming removed 1 base from V and 6 bases from J, with 4 bases in between.

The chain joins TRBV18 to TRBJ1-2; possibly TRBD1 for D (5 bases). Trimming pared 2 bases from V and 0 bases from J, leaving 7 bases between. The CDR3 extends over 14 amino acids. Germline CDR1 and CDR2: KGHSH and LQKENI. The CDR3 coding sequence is TGTGCCAGCTCACCAGCGACAGCTAACTATGGCTACACCTTC. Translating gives CASSPATANYGYTF.

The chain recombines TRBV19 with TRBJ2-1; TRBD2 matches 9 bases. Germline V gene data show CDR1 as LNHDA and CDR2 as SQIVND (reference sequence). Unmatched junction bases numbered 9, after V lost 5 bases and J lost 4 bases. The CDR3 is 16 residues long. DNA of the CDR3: TGTGCCAGTAGTCCACCGACTAGCGGAACGTACAATGAGCAGTTCTTC. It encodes CASSPPTSGTYNEQFF.

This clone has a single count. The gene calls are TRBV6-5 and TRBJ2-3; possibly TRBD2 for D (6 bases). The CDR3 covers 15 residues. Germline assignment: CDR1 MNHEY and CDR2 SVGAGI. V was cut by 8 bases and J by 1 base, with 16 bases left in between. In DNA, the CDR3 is TGTGCCAGCGCAAACTCGGACTACCGCACAGATACGCAGTATTTT. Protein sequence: CASANSDYRTDTQYF.

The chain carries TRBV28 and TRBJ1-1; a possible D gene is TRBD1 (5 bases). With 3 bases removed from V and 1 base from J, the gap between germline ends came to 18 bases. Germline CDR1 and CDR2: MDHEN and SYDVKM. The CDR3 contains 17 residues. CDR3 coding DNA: TGTGCCAGCAGTTTCGACTGGGGCTCATTAGGGAACACTGAAGCTTTCTTT. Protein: CASSFDWGSLGNTEAFF.